This TCR beta chain was observed in a study of cytomegalovirus exposure and HLA in healthy donors. Germline V CDR1 and CDR2: MNHEY, SMNVEV (reference sequence). V lost 6 bases and J lost 0; bases outside the gene matches: 7. This CDR3 contains 15 residues. It was with 60 Vbeta and 13 Jbeta primers that the PCR ran. Method: immunoSEQ multiplex PCR; TCRdb's copy keeps in-frame clones and lacks some. The sample has 270,000 or so clones, roughly 85% seen once. This receptor was obtained from a man aged 40-49 years in good health and CMV-seropositive. The chain employs TRBV27 and TRBJ2-7; 8 nucleotides agree with TRBD2. The sequenced material came from PBMCs. CDR3: CASRASGPLSYEQYF. CDR3 in DNA: TGTGCCAGCAGGGCTAGCGGGCCCCTCTCCTACGAGCAGTACTTC.